This T cell receptor (beta chain) was identified in a study of cytomegalovirus exposure and HLA in healthy donors. Turning to this clone: Its antigen is still unknown. Other DNA sequences in this specimen translate into the identical CDR3.

Study results and caveats: Several top significant clusters appeared, in a later analysis, to be linked to common viral pathogens.

Trimming took 3 bases from V and 6 from J; bases not matched to a gene: 2. This CDR3 is 13 amino acids long. From germline, CDR1 is MNHNS and CDR2 SASEGT. Primers for the PCR totalled 60 Vbeta and 13 Jbeta. Profiling relied on immunoSEQ multiplex PCR, and the TCRdb table lists in-frame clones only, not all of them. The repertoire holds about 150,000 clones, 65% to 80% seen once, with around 7% in the top ten. This TCR derives from a man younger than 40 in good health and CMV-seronegative. V and J are TRBV6-1 and TRBJ1-2; 9 nucleotides line up with TRBD1. Sequenced: PBMCs. The CDR3 DNA reads as TGTGCCAGCAGTGAGGGACAGGGTGATGGCTACACCTTC. Protein product: CASSEGQGDGYTF.